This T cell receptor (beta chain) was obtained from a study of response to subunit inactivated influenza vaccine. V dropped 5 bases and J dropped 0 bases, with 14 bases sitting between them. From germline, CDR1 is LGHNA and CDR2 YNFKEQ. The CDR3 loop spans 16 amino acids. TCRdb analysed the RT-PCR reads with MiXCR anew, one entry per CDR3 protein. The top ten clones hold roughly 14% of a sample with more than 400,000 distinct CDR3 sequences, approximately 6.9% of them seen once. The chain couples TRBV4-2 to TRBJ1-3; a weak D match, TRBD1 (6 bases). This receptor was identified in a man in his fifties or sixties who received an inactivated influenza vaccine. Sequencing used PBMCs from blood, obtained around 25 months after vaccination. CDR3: CASSSSQGISGNTIYF. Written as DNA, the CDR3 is TGTGCCAGCAGCTCGAGTCAGGGGATCTCTGGAAACACCATATATTTT.